This T cell receptor beta chain was sequenced during a study of glioma-infiltrating T cells (dated by TCRdb to about 2016). A note on the overall study: The study sequenced TCR alpha- and beta-chain repertoires from glioma tissue, from non-neoplastic brain tissue and from matched peripheral blood mononuclear cells. To measure divergence between tissue and blood T-cell populations, each tissue-infiltrating repertoire was compared with the peripheral blood repertoire of the same patient. The paired cohort comprised three low-grade glioma patients, roughly 8 primary glioblastoma patients and three non-glioma patients contributing non-neoplastic brain tissue.

The paper's findings and limits, for the study overall: Only a very small number of CDR3 sequences turned up in both tissue and blood, a result put down to high CDR3 diversity combined with limited sampling. VJ-independent divergence between tissue and blood was lower than expected in non-neoplastic patients but higher than expected in all gliomas, particularly low-grade gliomas. The group comparisons were based on small numbers of patients: three non-neoplastic, three low-grade glioma and roughly eight glioblastoma patients.

The CDR3 contains 17 residues, cysteine and phenylalanine counted. Only the CDR3 part of the read is kept: 51 bases, read in frame from the first base. Relative to germline, V is 0 bases shorter and J is 5 bases shorter, with 17 bases between their ends. The germline V gene gives CDR1 as MGHRA and CDR2 as YSYEKL. The iRepertoire nested amplicon-rescue multiplex PCR (arm-PCR) platform was used to amplify TCR alpha and beta CDR3 regions from RNA. The input for one-step reverse transcription and amplification was about 100-450 ng of tissue mRNA or PBMC total RNA. Following bead purification, Illumina adapters were added by a secondary multiplex PCR, and libraries between 200 and 400 bp were gel-purified. The libraries contained internal 6-nucleotide barcodes that were used for demultiplexing. Sequencing of the libraries was done on an Illumina MiSeq using 2x220 or 2x250 nucleotide paired-end reads. In the authors' own workflow: Paired reads were merged with FLASH 1.2.11 and aligned to the GRCh37 human genome with BWA-MEM before extracting TRA and TRB reads. An IMGT-derived reference of cassette sequences and CDR3 motifs, with pseudogenes included, was used for V and J assignment. Reads were translated in three frames, and productive CDR3s were defined as those with a C...FGXG motif and no stop codons. Clonotypes were defined as unique combinations of V-J cassette pair and CDR3 amino acid sequence. Hamming distance filtering was applied to reads, with thresholds set by the sequence error rate of each sample in mapped regions. TCRdb cleaned the public reads at Q25 with fastp, built clones with MiXCR and kept in-frame beta chains. A single entry per CDR3 protein holds the most common genes and DNA from its merged rows. The V and J calls were not made by the authors but by TCRdb's processing. This sample comprises about 140,000 distinct CDR3 sequences, about 39% of them detected only once. Roughly 20% of the sample belongs to the ten largest clones.

Worth noting for this clonotype: Its recognized antigen is unknown. Base qualities are missing; no much larger clone stands one base away.

This clonotype was sampled from a human donor with low-grade glioma or glioblastoma, undergoing nonglioma brain surgery, or in good health (not recorded which). The specimen was glioma tissue, nonneoplastic brain tissue, or PBMCs (not recorded which). The rearrangement joined TRBV4-1 to TRBJ2-1; the D gene is perhaps TRBD2, from 5 matching bases. For the CDR3, the sequence is CASSQETAIGRNNEQFF. The DNA reads TGCGCCAGCAGCCAAGAAACGGCGATAGGGAGAAACAATGAGCAGTTCTTC.